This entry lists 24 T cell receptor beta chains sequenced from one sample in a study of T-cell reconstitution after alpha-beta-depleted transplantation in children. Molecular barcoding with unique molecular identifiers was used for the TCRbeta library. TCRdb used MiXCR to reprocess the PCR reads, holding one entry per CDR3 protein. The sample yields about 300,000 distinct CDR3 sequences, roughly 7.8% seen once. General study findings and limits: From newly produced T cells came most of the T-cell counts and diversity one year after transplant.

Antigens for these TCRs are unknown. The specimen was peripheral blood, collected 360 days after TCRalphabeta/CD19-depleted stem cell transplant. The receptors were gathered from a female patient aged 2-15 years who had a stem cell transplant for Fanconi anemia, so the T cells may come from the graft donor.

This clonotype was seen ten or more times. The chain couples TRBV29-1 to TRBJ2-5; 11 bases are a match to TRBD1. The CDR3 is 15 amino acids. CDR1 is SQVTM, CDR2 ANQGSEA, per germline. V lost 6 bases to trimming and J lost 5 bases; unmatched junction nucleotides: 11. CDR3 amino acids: CSVEGGQGAWETQYF. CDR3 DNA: TGCAGCGTGGAGGGTGGACAGGGGGCTTGGGAGACCCAGTACTTC.

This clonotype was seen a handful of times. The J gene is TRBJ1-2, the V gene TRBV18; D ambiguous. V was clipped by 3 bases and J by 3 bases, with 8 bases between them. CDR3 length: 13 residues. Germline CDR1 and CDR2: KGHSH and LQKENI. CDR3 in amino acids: CASSPSMDYGYTF. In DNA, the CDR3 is TGTGCCAGCTCACCTTCGATGGACTATGGCTACACCTTC.

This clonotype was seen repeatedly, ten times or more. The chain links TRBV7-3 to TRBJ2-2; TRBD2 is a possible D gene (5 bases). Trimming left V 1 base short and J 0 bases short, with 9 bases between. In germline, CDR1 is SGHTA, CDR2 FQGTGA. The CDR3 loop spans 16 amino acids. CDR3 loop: CASSLIGGSNTGELFF. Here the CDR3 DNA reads TGTGCCAGCAGCTTAATAGGCGGGTCGAACACCGGGGAGCTGTTTTTT.

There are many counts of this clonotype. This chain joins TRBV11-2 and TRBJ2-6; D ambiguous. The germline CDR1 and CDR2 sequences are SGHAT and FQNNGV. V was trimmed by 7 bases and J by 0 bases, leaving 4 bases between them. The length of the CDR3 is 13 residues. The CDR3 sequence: CASTFSGANVLTF. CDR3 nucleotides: TGTGCCAGCACCTTCTCTGGGGCCAACGTCCTGACTTTC.

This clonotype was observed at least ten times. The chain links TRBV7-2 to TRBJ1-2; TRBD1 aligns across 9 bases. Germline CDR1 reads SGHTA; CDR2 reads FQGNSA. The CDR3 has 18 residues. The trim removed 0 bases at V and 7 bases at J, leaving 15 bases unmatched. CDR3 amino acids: CASSLAPDRGRRVRGYTF. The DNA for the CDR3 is TGTGCCAGCAGCTTAGCACCGGACAGGGGAAGGAGAGTACGTGGCTACACCTTC.

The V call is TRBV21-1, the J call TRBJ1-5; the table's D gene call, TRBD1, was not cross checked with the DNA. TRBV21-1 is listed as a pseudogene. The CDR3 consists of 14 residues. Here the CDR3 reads CASSRQGCNQPQHF. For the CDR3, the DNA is TGTGCCAGCAGCCGACAGGGATGCAATCAGCCCCAGCATTTT.

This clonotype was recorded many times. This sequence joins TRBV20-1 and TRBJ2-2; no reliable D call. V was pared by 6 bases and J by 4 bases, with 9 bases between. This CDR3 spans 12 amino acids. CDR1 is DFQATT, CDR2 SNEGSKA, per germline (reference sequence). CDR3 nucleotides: TGCAGTGCAAAGTATATCACCGGGGAGCTGTTTTTT. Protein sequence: CSAKYITGELFF.

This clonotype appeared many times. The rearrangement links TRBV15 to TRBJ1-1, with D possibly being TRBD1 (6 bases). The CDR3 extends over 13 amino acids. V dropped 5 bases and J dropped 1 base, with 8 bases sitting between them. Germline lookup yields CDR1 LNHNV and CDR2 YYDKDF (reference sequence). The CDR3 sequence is CATSQDRNTEAFF. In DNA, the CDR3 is TGTGCCACCAGCCAGGACAGGAACACTGAAGCTTTCTTT.

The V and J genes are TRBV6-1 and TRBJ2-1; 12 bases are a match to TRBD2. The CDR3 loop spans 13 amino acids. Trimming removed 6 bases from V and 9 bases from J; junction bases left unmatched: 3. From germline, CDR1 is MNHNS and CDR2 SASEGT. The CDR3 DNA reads TGTGCCAGCAGGACTAGCGGGAGAACTGAGCAGTTCTTC. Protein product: CASRTSGRTEQFF.

The CDR3 nucleotides are TGTGCCAGCAGCTTAGGAACTAGCGGGGGCGGAGAGACCCAGTACTTC. This encodes CASSLGTSGGGETQYF. This chain connects TRBV11-2 to TRBJ2-5; TRBD2 agrees at 11 bases. Germline loops: CDR1 SGHAT, CDR2 FQNNGV. The CDR3 runs to 16 residues. J gave up 4 bases and V 1 base, and 5 bases lay outside the gene matches.

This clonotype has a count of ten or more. In DNA, the CDR3 is TGTGCCACCAGCGTTAGCGGGGGGCACCTAGAGACCCAGTACTTC. This codes for CATSVSGGHLETQYF. The J gene is TRBJ2-5, the V gene TRBV15, with 10 bases that match TRBD2. The germline gives CDR1 LNHNV, CDR2 YYDKDF (reference sequence). Trimming cost V 5 bases and J 4 bases; bases outside gene matches: 7. The CDR3 has 15 residues.

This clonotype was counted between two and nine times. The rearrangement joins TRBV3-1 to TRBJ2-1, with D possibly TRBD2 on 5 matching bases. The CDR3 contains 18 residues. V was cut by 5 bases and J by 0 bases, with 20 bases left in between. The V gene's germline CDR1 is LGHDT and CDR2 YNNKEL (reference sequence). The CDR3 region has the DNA TGTGCCAGCAGCGCCCGGGGTCGGGCCAAGGGCTCCTACAATGAGCAGTTCTTC. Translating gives CASSARGRAKGSYNEQFF.

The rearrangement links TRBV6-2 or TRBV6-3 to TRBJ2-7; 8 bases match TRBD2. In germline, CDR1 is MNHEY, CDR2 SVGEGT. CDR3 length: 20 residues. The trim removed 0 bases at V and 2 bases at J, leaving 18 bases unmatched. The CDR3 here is CASSYSFDTPWRGEPYEQYF. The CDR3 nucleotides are TGTGCCAGCAGTTACTCCTTCGACACCCCTTGGCGGGGGGAACCCTACGAGCAGTACTTC.

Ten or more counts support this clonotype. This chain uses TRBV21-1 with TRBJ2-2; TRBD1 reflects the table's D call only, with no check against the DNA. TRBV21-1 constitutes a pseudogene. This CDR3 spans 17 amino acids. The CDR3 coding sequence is TGTGCCAGCAGCAAAGTAGCTAAACAGGGTGGGACCGGGGAGCTGTTTTTT. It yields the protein CASSKVAKQGGTGELFF.

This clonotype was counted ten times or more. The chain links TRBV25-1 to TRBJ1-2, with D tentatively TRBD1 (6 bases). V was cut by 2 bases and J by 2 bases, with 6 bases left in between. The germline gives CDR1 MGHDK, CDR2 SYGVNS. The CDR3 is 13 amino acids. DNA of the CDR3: TGTGCCAGCAGTGAAAGGGGGAACTATGGCTACACCTTC. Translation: CASSERGNYGYTF.

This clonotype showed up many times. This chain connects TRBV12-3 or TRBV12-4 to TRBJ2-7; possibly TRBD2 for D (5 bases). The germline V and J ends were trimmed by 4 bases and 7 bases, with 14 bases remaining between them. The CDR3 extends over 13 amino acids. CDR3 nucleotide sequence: TGTGCCAGCAGTTCGACCCCAGGCGGGGAGCAGTACTTC. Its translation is CASSSTPGGEQYF.

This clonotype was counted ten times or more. This chain's CDR3 is CASRLTGFQETQYF. CDR3 DNA: TGTGCCAGCCGCCTGACAGGGTTCCAAGAGACCCAGTACTTC. J is TRBJ2-5 and V is TRBV2; 7 bases match TRBD1. V was clipped by 8 bases and J by 1 base; unmatched bases: 7. The CDR3 is made up of 14 amino acids. CDR1 is SNHLY and CDR2 is FYNNEI in the germline V gene.

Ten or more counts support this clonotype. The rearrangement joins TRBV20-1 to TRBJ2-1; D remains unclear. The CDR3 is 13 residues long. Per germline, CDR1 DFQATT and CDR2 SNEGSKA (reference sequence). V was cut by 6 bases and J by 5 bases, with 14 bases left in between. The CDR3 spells CSAIHGDHNEQFF. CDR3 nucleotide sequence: TGCAGTGCAATTCACGGCGACCACAATGAGCAGTTCTTC.

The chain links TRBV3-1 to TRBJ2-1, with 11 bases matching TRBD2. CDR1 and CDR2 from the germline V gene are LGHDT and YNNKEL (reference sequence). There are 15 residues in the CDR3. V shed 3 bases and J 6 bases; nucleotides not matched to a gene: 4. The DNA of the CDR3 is TGTGCCAGCAGCCAGACTAGCGGGAATGTCAATGAGCAGTTCTTC. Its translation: CASSQTSGNVNEQFF.

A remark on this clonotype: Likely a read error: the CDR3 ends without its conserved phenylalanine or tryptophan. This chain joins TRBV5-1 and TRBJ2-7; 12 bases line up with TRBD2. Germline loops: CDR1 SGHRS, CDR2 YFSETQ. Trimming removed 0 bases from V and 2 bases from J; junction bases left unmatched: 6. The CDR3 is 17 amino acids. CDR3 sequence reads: CASSLVLAGGNPYEQYY. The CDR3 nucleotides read TGCGCCAGCAGCTTGGTTCTAGCGGGGGGGAACCCCTACGAGCAGTACTAC.

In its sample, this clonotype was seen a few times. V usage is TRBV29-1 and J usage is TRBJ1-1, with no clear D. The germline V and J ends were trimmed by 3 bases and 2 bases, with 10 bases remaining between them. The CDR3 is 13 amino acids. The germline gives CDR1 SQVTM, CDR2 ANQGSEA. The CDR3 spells CSVDRVGNTEAFF. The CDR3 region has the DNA TGCAGCGTTGATAGGGTCGGAAACACTGAAGCTTTCTTT.

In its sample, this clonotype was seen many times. The CDR3: CASSPDLMDYEQYF. CDR3 DNA: TGCGCCAGCAGCCCGGACCTTATGGACTACGAGCAGTACTTC. The V gene is TRBV5-1, the J gene TRBJ2-7; D is unclear. The CDR3 consists of 14 residues. Trimming cost V 4 bases and J 3 bases, with 14 bases left between them. Germline V gene lookup returns CDR1 SGHRS and CDR2 YFSETQ.

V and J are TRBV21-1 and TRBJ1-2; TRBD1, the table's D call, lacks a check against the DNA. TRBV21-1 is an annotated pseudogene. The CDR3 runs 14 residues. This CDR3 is CASSKEGGFQSYTF. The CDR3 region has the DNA TGTGCCAGCAGCAAAGAGGGGGGGTTTCAAAGCTACACCTTC.

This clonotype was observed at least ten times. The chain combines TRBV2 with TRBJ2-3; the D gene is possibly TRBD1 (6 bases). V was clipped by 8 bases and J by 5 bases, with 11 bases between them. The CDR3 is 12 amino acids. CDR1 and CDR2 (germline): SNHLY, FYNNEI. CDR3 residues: CASENREDTQYF. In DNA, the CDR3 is TGTGCCAGCGAGAACAGGGAAGATACGCAGTATTTT.